A single sample is the source of the 30 T cell receptor beta chains below, sequenced in a study of cytomegalovirus exposure and HLA in healthy donors. Clones were sequenced by immunoSEQ multiplex PCR, and TCRdb holds only the in-frame ones, with some missing. Altogether about 360,000 clones are present, roughly 85% being singletons, with the ten largest covering 0.83%. Sequencing was done on a sample of PBMCs. The receptors derive from a woman under 30 in good health and CMV-seronegative.

The chain has TRBV7-3 and TRBJ2-2, with 10 bases lining up with TRBD1. Germline V gene sequence: CDR1 SGHTA, CDR2 FQGTGA. The V segment lost 5 bases and the J segment 6 bases; nucleotides outside the gene matches: 9. The CDR3 sequence is 16 residues long. The CDR3 region has the DNA TGTGCCAGCAGCCGGATCGGGACAGGGGTAGCCGGGGAGCTGTTTTTT. Its translation: CASSRIGTGVAGELFF.

DNA of the CDR3: TGTGCCAGCAGTCCCCCAGGGATTAATACGCAGTATTTT. Residues: CASSPPGINTQYF. V and J are TRBV27 and TRBJ2-3; possibly TRBD1 for D (5 bases). Germline CDR1 is MNHEY and CDR2 is SMNVEV (reference sequence). This CDR3 has 13 amino acids. V lost 5 bases and J 7 bases, leaving 13 bases between the germline ends.

The rearrangement uses TRBV11-3 and TRBJ2-1, with 9 bases that match TRBD2. The CDR3 loop spans 14 amino acids. Germline CDR1 and CDR2: SGHNT and YENEEA. V lost 4 bases, J lost 4 bases, and 2 bases stayed unmatched. The CDR3 spells CASSSTSGYNEQFF. CDR3 nucleotides: TGTGCCAGCAGCTCGACTAGCGGATACAATGAGCAGTTCTTC.

This clone showed up just a few times. CDR3 sequence reads: CASSPEEAGTYQPQHF. In DNA, the CDR3 is TGTGCCAGCAGCCCCGAAGAGGCAGGGACTTATCAGCCCCAGCATTTT. The V and J genes are TRBV7-6 and TRBJ1-5; D possibly corresponds to TRBD1 (5 bases). V was cut by 5 bases and J by 5 bases, with 19 bases left in between. The CDR3 totals 16 residues. The germline V gene encodes CDR1 SGHVS and CDR2 FNYEAQ.

The V call is TRBV30, the J call TRBJ2-3, with D possibly matching TRBD1 (6 bases). V lost 1 base to trimming and J lost 3 bases, with 14 bases between them. The CDR3 loop spans 15 amino acids. The germline CDR1 and CDR2 sequences are GTSNPN and SVGIG (reference sequence). The CDR3 DNA is TGTGCCTGGAGTGCCCACAGGGTTTATACAGATACGCAGTATTTT. Residues: CAWSAHRVYTDTQYF.

Only a few counts were recorded for this clone. This chain uses TRBV6-6 with TRBJ1-4; D remains unclear. The CDR3 runs to 13 residues. V was clipped by 6 bases and J by 4 bases, with 9 bases between them. The germline V gene has CDR1 MNHNY and CDR2 SVGAGI (reference sequence). The CDR3 here is CASRFVRNEKLFF. The DNA for the CDR3 is TGTGCCAGCAGATTTGTCCGTAATGAAAAACTGTTTTTT.

This clone was observed a handful of times. The V call is TRBV11-2, the J call TRBJ2-1; D call uncertain. This CDR3 spans 12 amino acids. Trimming removed 3 bases at V and 7 bases at J, with 7 bases between. In germline, CDR1 is SGHAT, CDR2 FQNNGV. For the CDR3, the DNA is TGTGCCAGCAGCTTCACGGAGAATGAGCAGTTCTTC. This translates into CASSFTENEQFF.

This clone has just a few counts. The chain recombines TRBV29-1 with TRBJ2-3; 10 bases fit TRBD2. The junction had 4 bases not matched to a gene; V was cut back by 5 bases and J by 5 bases. From germline, CDR1 is SQVTM and CDR2 ANQGSEA. The CDR3 contains 13 residues. This CDR3 reads CSVSGGAGDTQYF. In nucleotides, the CDR3 is TGCAGCGTTAGCGGGGGGGCGGGAGATACGCAGTATTTT.

The chain combines TRBV7-3 with TRBJ1-3, with no clear D. CDR3 size: 15 residues. Per germline, CDR1 SGHTA and CDR2 FQGTGA. V was trimmed by 6 bases and J by 0 bases, leaving 12 bases between them. CDR3 amino acids: CASSRSGNSGNTIYF. CDR3 coding DNA: TGTGCCAGCAGTCGTTCAGGAAACTCTGGAAACACCATATATTTT.

Of note for this clone: The sample carries other DNA sequences with the same CDR3. This chain links TRBV30 with TRBJ1-2; the D gene is possibly TRBD1 (5 bases). Germline values: CDR1 GTSNPN, CDR2 SVGIG (reference sequence). CDR3 length: 13 residues. V was cut by 0 bases and J by 5 bases, with 10 bases left in between. The CDR3 reads CAWSVPGGYGYTF. The DNA of the CDR3 is TGTGCCTGGAGTGTTCCGGGGGGTTATGGCTACACCTTC.

V is TRBV27 and J is TRBJ2-7, with TRBD2 as a possible D gene (6 bases). V was clipped by 1 base and J by 5 bases, with 12 bases between them. This CDR3 is 14 amino acids long. CDR1 is MNHEY and CDR2 is SMNVEV in the germline V gene (reference sequence). The CDR3 DNA reads TGTGCCAGCAGTTTATTAACGGGAGAAAACGAGCAGTACTTC. Translating it yields CASSLLTGENEQYF.

This chain uses TRBV28 with TRBJ2-7, with D unresolved. The CDR3 runs to 12 residues. Per germline, CDR1 MDHEN and CDR2 SYDVKM. Between the trimmed V and J ends, which lost 4 bases and 4 bases, there was a span of 8 bases. This CDR3 is CASSSSVYEQYF. In DNA form, the CDR3 reads TGTGCCAGCAGTTCGTCTGTTTACGAGCAGTACTTC.

The V gene is TRBV11-2, the J gene TRBJ2-7; 10 bases align to TRBD1. This CDR3 is 18 amino acids long. V lost 0 bases to trimming and J lost 2 bases; unmatched junction nucleotides: 10. Per germline, CDR1 SGHAT and CDR2 FQNNGV. CDR3 coding DNA: TGTGCCAGCAGCTTAGATCTAGGGACAGGGGCGACCGCCTACGAGCAGTACTTC. Its protein product is CASSLDLGTGATAYEQYF.

The V and J genes are TRBV5-1 and TRBJ2-7, with 7 bases identical to TRBD1. CDR1 is SGHRS and CDR2 is YFSETQ in the germline V gene. This CDR3 contains 11 residues. V was clipped by 4 bases and J by 8 bases; unmatched bases: 3. The CDR3 DNA reads as TGCGCCAGCAGCGCGGACAGGAAGCAGTACTTC. It is translated as CASSADRKQYF.

The chain employs TRBV19 and TRBJ1-2; 8 nucleotides agree with TRBD1. V was pared by 5 bases and J by 8 bases, with 7 bases of the junction left unmatched. Germline CDR1 reads LNHDA; CDR2 reads SQIVND (reference sequence). CDR3 size: 13 residues. The CDR3 coding sequence is TGTGCCAGTAGTCCGGACAGGGACCGAGGCTACACCTTC. It codes for CASSPDRDRGYTF.

This clone was observed a single time. The chain joins TRBV27 to TRBJ1-2; tentatively, D is TRBD1 (5 bases). The ends were cut back, 3 bases at V and 4 bases at J, with 15 bases in the middle. The CDR3 contains 15 residues. The germline gives CDR1 MNHEY, CDR2 SMNVEV (reference sequence). The CDR3 nucleotides read TGTGCCAGCAGTTTCGCCGGTGGACAAGTCTATGGCTACACCTTC. Its protein is CASSFAGGQVYGYTF.

In its sample, this clone was seen once. CDR3 amino acids: CASSPLEKSGELFF. CDR3 DNA: TGTGCCAGCTCACCACTAGAAAAGTCCGGGGAGCTGTTTTTT. This rearrangement joins TRBV18 to TRBJ2-2; D unclear. The CDR3 is 14 residues long. V was cut by 1 base and J by 6 bases, with 9 bases left in between. Germline-derived CDR1 and CDR2 are KGHSH and LQKENI.

The table lists this clone with a few counts. Distinct nucleotide sequences in the sample also encode this CDR3. The CDR3 is CASSVGRGDTQYF. The CDR3 nucleotides read TGTGCCAGCAGCGTAGGCAGGGGAGATACGCAGTATTTT. This chain joins TRBV9 and TRBJ2-3; possibly TRBD1 for D (6 bases). The CDR3 extends over 13 amino acids. CDR1 and CDR2 (germline): SGDLS, YYNGEE. Trimming took off 0 bases at V and 5 bases at J, with 7 bases between the two ends.

The CDR3 region has the DNA TGCGCCAGCAGTGAAGGAGTGGCTCTTAATGAAAAACTGTTTTTT. It is translated as CASSEGVALNEKLFF. The chain uses TRBV10-2 and TRBJ1-4; D is uncertain. The CDR3 sequence is 15 residues long. The germline gives CDR1 WSHSY, CDR2 SAAADI. V lost 3 bases to trimming and J lost 4 bases, with 12 bases between them.

This clone was recorded once. J is TRBJ2-7 and V is TRBV10-3, with a possible D match to TRBD1 (5 bases). V lost 5 bases and J 5 bases, leaving 16 bases between the germline ends. This CDR3 spans 14 amino acids. CDR1 ENHRY and CDR2 SYGVKD come from the germline V gene. This CDR3 reads CAISRDQSTDEQYF. DNA for the CDR3: TGTGCCATCAGTCGTGACCAATCGACAGACGAGCAGTACTTC.

Only a few counts were recorded for this clone. The chain has TRBV5-1 and TRBJ2-1; 9 bases fit TRBD1. This CDR3 has 17 residues. The V gene end was trimmed by 0 bases and the J gene end by 4 bases; junction bases not matched to a gene: 8. CDR1 is SGHRS and CDR2 is YFSETQ in the germline V gene. The CDR3 reads CASSLGTGTGFYNEQFF. The CDR3 nucleotides are TGCGCCAGCAGCTTGGGAACCGGGACAGGGTTTTACAATGAGCAGTTCTTC.

The chain is built from TRBV19 and TRBJ2-7; D may be TRBD2 (5 bases). The CDR3 has 13 amino acids. Germline-derived CDR1 and CDR2 are LNHDA and SQIVND (reference sequence). With 8 bases removed from V and 3 bases from J, the gap between germline ends came to 14 bases. The CDR3 loop reads CASSIGLDYEQYF. Here the CDR3 DNA reads TGTGCCAGTTCCATCGGACTGGACTACGAGCAGTACTTC. The variable domain in full, completed from reference TRBV19 and TRBJ2-7, reads DGGITQSPKYLFRKEGQNVTLSCEQNLNHDAMYWYRQDPGQGLRLIYYSQIVNDFQKGDIAEGYSVSREKKESFPLTVTSAQKNPTAFYLCASSIGLDYEQYFGPGTRLTVT.

The chain joins TRBV2 to TRBJ1-2, with D uncertain. The V end was cut by 3 bases, the J end by 8 bases, with 10 bases between. This CDR3 has 12 amino acids. Germline CDR1 is SNHLY and CDR2 is FYNNEI. DNA for the CDR3: TGTGCCAGCAGTGATGGGCGGGAAGGCTACACCTTC. It is translated as CASSDGREGYTF.

J is TRBJ1-4 and V is TRBV2; perhaps TRBD1 as D (6 bases). The CDR3 contains 14 residues. V was shortened by 1 base and J by 8 bases, with 11 bases between the two germline ends. Looked up from germline, CDR1 is SNHLY and CDR2 is FYNNEI. The CDR3 is CASSEEGVEEKLFF. CDR3 sequence (DNA): TGTGCCAGCAGTGAAGAGGGGGTAGAAGAAAAACTGTTTTTT.

This chain connects TRBV2 to TRBJ2-7; 10 positions match TRBD1. Losses at the gene ends were 7 bases for V and 1 base for J; bases not matched to a gene: 7. Germline CDR1 reads SNHLY; CDR2 reads FYNNEI. This CDR3 spans 15 amino acids. CDR3 in amino acids: CASNPGQGPSYEQYF. The CDR3 nucleotides read TGTGCCAGCAACCCGGGACAGGGGCCGTCCTACGAGCAGTACTTC.

This chain uses TRBV28 with TRBJ2-7, with 9 bases lining up with TRBD1. With 5 bases clipped from V and 7 bases from J, the junction kept 12 bases outside the gene matches. This CDR3 contains 15 residues. Germline V gene lookup returns CDR1 MDHEN and CDR2 SYDVKM. This CDR3 reads CASSGTGQGLGEQYF. The DNA of the CDR3 is TGTGCCAGCAGTGGGACGGGACAGGGCTTGGGGGAGCAGTACTTC.

V is TRBV28 and J is TRBJ2-3, with 12 positions matching TRBD2. Germline V gene lookup returns CDR1 MDHEN and CDR2 SYDVKM. The CDR3 has 17 amino acids. The V gene end was trimmed by 1 base and the J gene end by 3 bases; junction bases not matched to a gene: 5. The CDR3 DNA is TGTGCCAGCAGTTTATCCCGACTAGCGGGGGATACAGATACGCAGTATTTT. It yields the protein CASSLSRLAGDTDTQYF. The full variable domain, in which reference TRBV28 and TRBJ2-3 provide the parts outside the CDR3, is DVKVTQSSRYLVKRTGEKVFLECVQDMDHENMFWYRQDPGLGLRLIYFSYDVKMKEKGDIPEGYSVSREKKERFSLILESASTNQTSMYLCASSLSRLAGDTDTQYFGPGTRLTVL.

The chain couples TRBV5-1 to TRBJ1-1; 11 bases agree with TRBD1. Losses at the gene ends were 3 bases for V and 5 bases for J; bases not matched to a gene: 9. CDR1 and CDR2 from the germline V gene are SGHRS and YFSETQ. CDR3 length: 16 amino acids. CDR3 DNA sequence: TGCGCCAGCAGCTCGCCGGACAGGGGGCGGGGGACTGAAGCTTTCTTT. The encoded protein is CASSSPDRGRGTEAFF.

This rearrangement joins TRBV14 to TRBJ2-1; TRBD1 agrees at 7 bases. Germline assignment: CDR1 SGHDN and CDR2 FVKESK. The CDR3 is 12 residues long. J gave up 9 bases and V 6 bases, and 5 bases lay outside the gene matches. Written as DNA, the CDR3 is TGTGCCAGCAGGTCACAGGGGCTTGAGCAGTTCTTC. It translates to CASRSQGLEQFF.

The CDR3 DNA reads as TGTGCCAGCAGCTTGGCGCGTACCGGGACTAGTTCCAACAATGAGCAGTTCTTC. This translates into CASSLARTGTSSNNEQFF. The chain links TRBV7-7 to TRBJ2-1; 8 bases agree with TRBD2. J lost 5 bases, V lost 3 bases, and 15 bases had no gene match. This CDR3 has 18 amino acids. Germline V gene data show CDR1 as SSHAT and CDR2 as FNYEAQ (reference sequence).